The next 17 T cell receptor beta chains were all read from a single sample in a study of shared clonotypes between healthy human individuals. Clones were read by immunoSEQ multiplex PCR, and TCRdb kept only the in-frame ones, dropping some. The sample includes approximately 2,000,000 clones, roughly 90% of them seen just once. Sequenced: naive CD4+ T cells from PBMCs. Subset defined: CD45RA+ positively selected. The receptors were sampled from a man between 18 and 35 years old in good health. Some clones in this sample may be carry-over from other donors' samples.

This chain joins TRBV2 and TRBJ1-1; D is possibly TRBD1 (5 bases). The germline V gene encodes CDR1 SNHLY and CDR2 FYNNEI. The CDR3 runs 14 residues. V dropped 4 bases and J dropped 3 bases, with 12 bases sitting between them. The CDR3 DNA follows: TGTGCCAGCAGTGCCGACGGGGGTTACACTGAAGCTTTCTTT. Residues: CASSADGGYTEAFF.

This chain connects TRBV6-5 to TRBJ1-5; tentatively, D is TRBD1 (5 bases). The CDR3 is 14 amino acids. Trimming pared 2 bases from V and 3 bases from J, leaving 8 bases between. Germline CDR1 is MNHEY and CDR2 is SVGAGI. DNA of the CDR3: TGTGCCAGCAGTTACCAGGGTTTCAATCAGCCCCAGCATTTT. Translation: CASSYQGFNQPQHF.

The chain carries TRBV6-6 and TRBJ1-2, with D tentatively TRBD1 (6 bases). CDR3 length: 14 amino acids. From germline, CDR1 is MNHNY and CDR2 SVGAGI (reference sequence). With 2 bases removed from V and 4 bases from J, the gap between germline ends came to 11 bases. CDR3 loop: CASSYRGPPYGYTF. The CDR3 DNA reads TGTGCCAGCAGTTACCGGGGGCCTCCCTATGGCTACACCTTC.

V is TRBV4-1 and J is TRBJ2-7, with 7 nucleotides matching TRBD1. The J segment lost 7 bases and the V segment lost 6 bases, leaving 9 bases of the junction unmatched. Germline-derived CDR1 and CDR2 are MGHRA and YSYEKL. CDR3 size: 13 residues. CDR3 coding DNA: TGCGCCAGCAGAGAGACAGGGTTAGGAGAGCAGTACTTC. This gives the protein CASRETGLGEQYF.

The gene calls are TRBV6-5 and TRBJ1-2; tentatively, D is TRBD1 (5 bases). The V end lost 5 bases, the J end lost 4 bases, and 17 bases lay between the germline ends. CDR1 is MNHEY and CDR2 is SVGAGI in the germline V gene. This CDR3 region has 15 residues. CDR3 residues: CASSTSLAGSYGYTF. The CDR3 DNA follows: TGTGCCAGCAGTACCTCTTTAGCAGGGAGCTATGGCTACACCTTC.

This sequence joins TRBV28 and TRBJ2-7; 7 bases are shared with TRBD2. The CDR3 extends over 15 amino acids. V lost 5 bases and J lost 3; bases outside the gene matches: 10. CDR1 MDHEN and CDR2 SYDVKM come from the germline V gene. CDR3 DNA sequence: TGTGCCAGCAGTGCCCTCAGTGGGAGGGACTACGAGCAGTACTTC. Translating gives CASSALSGRDYEQYF.

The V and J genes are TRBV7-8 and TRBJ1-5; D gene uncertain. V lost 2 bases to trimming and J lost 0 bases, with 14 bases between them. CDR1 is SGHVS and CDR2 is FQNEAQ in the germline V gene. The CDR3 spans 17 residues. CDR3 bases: TGTGCCAGCAGCTTATGGGGTCAGACTTATAGCAATCAGCCCCAGCATTTT. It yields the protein CASSLWGQTYSNQPQHF.

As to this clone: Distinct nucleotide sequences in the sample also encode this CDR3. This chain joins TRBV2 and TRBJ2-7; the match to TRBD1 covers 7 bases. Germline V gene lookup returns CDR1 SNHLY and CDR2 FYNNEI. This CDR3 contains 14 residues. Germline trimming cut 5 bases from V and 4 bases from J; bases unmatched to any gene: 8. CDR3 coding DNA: TGTGCCAGCAGTCAGACAGGGCGGGTTTACGAGCAGTACTTC. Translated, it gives CASSQTGRVYEQYF. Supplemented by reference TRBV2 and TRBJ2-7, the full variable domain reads EPEVTQTPSHQVTQMGQEVILRCVPISNHLYFYWYRQILGQKVEFLVSFYNNEISEKSEIFDDQFSVERPDGSNFTLKIRSTKLEDSAMYFCASSQTGRVYEQYFGPGTRLTVT.

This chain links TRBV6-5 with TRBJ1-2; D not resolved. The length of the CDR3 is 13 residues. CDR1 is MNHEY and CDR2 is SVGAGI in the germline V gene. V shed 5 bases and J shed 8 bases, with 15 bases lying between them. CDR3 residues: CASSDGVADGYTF. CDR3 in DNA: TGTGCCAGCAGTGACGGAGTAGCAGACGGCTACACCTTC.

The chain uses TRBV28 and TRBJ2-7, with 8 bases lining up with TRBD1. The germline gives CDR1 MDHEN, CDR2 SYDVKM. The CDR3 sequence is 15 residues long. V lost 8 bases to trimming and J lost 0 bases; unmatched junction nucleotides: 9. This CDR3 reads CASGSTGAPSYEQYF. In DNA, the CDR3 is TGTGCCAGCGGGTCGACAGGGGCCCCCTCCTACGAGCAGTACTTC.

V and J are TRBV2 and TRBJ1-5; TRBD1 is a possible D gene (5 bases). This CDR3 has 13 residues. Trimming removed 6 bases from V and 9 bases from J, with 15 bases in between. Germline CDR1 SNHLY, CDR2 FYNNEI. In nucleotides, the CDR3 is TGTGCCAGCAGCGGGACTTCGGTAGCGCCCCAGCATTTT. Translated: CASSGTSVAPQHF.

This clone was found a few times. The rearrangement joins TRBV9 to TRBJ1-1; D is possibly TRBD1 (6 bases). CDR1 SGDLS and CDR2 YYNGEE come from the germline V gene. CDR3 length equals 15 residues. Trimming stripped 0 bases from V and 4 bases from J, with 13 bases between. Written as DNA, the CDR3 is TGTGCCAGCAGCGTAGCAGGGGATGCATTCACTGAAGCTTTCTTT. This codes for CASSVAGDAFTEAFF.

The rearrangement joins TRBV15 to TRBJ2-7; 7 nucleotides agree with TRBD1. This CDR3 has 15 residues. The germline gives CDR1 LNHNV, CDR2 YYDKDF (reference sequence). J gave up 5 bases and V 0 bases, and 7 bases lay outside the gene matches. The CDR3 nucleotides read TGTGCCACCAGCAGAGAGCCGACAGGGTTTAACGAGCAGTACTTC. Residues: CATSREPTGFNEQYF.

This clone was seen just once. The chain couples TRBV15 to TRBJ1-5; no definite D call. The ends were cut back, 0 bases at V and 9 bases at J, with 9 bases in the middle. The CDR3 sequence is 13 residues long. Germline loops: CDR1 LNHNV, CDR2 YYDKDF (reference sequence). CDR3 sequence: CATSRDAGGPQHF. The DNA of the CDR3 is TGTGCCACCAGCAGAGACGCCGGTGGGCCCCAGCATTTT.

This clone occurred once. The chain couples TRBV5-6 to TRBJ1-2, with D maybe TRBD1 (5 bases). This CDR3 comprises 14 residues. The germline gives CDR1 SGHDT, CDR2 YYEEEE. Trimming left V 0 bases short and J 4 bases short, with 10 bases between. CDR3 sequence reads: CASSLVQGGYGYTF. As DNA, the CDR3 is TGTGCCAGCAGCTTGGTTCAGGGCGGCTATGGCTACACCTTC.

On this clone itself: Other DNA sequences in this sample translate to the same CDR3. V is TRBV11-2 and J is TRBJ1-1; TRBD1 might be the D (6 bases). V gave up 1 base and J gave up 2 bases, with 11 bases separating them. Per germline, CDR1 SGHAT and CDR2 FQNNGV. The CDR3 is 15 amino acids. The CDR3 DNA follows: TGTGCCAGCAGCTTAGCCGGACAGCTTAACACTGAAGCTTTCTTT. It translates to CASSLAGQLNTEAFF. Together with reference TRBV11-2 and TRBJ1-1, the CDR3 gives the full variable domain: EAGVAQSPRYKIIEKRQSVAFWCNPISGHATLYWYQQILGQGPKLLIQFQNNGVVDDSQLPKDRFSAERLKGVDSTLKIQPAKLEDSAVYLCASSLAGQLNTEAFFGQGTRLTVV.

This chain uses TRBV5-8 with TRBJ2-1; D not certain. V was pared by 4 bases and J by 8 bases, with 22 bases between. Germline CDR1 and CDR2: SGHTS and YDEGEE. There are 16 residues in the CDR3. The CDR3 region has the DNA TGTGCCAGCAGCCGATCCTCGACGTCCTCGGTGGATGAGCAGTTCTTC. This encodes CASSRSSTSSVDEQFF. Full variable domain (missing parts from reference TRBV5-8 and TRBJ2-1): EAGVTQSPTHLIKTRGQQATLRCSPISGHTSVYWYQQALGLGLQFLLWYDEGEERNRGNFPPRFSGRQFPNYSSELNVNALELEDSALYLCASSRSSTSSVDEQFFGPGTRLTVL.